This T cell receptor (beta chain) was sequenced during a study of blood T cell dynamics during melanoma immunotherapy. Specified time point: week 3, after first cycle of checkpoint inhibitor. Prior systemic cancer therapy, immunosuppressant use and other active malignancies excluded patients. This clone was observed a handful of times. Generated by immunoSEQ multiplex PCR, the TCRdb table keeps only in-frame clones and is missing some. Of about 10,000 clones detected, 80% to 90% appear once; the ten largest clones hold just over 4%. CDR1 and CDR2 from the germline V gene are SGHRS and YFSETQ. CDR3 length equals 14 residues. Unmatched junction bases numbered 7, after V lost 4 bases and J lost 4 bases.

The sequenced sample was blood, obtained from a patient treated with checkpoint blockade. The TCR was taken from a human donor with melanoma. This chain connects TRBV5-1 to TRBJ1-1, with 7 bases identical to TRBD1. The CDR3 reads CASSLTGTATEAFF. CDR3 coding DNA: TGCGCCAGCAGCCTGACAGGGACGGCCACTGAAGCTTTCTTT.